These 2 T cell receptor beta chains were all obtained from the same sample, sequenced in a study of shared clonotypes between healthy human individuals. Naive CD8 isolation took CD45RO-negative cells positively selected for CCR7 and excluded terminally differentiated effector memory CD45RA+ cells. Profiled with immunoSEQ multiplex PCR; TCRdb holds only in-frame clones, not every one. The table records roughly 600,000 clones, roughly 98% of them present only once. The sample comprised naive CD8+ T cells sorted from blood. The origin of the receptors is a man aged 25-40 years in good health.

In regard to this clone: Within the sample, other DNA sequences also encode this same CDR3. The rearrangement links TRBV9 to TRBJ1-1; D unclear. From germline, CDR1 is SGDLS and CDR2 YYNGEE. This CDR3 has 11 residues. The V gene lost 4 bases and the J gene lost 4 bases, with 5 bases spanning the gap. The CDR3 sequence: CASSPRTEAFF. DNA of the CDR3: TGTGCCAGCAGCCCACGCACTGAAGCTTTCTTT.

The V gene is TRBV4-1, the J gene TRBJ2-7; D not resolved. In germline, CDR1 is MGHRA, CDR2 YSYEKL. The CDR3 length is 14 residues. V was shortened by 1 base and J by 0 bases, with 7 bases between the two germline ends. As DNA, the CDR3 is TGCGCCAGCAGCCAAGGGTCTGACTCCTACGAGCAGTACTTC. Its translation is CASSQGSDSYEQYF.